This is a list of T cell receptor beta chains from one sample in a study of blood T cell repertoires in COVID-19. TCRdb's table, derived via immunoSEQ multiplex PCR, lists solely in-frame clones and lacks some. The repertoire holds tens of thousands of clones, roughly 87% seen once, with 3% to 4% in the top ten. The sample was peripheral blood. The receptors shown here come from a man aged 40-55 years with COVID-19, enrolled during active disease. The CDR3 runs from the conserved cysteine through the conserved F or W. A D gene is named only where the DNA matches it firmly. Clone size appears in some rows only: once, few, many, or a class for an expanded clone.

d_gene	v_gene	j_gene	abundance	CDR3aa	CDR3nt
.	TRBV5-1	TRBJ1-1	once	CASSLTGMNTEAFF	TGCGCCAGCAGCTTGACCGGGATGAACACTGAAGCTTTCTTT
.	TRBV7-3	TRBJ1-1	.	CASSLTPGLNTEAFF	TGTGCCAGCAGCTTAACGCCAGGGTTGAACACTGAAGCTTTCTTT
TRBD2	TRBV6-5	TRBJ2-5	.	CASRGLAMETQYF	TGTGCCAGCAGAGGACTAGCGATGGAGACCCAGTACTTC
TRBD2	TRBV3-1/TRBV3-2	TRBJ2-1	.	CASSLGLAVRNEQFF	TGTGCCAGCAGCCTCGGACTAGCGGTTCGCAATGAGCAGTTCTTC
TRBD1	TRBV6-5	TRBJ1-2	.	CASSLQGGYTF	TGTGCCAGCAGCCTACAGGGGGGCTACACCTTC
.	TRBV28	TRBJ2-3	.	CASSLSGDTQYF	TGTGCCAGCAGTTTATCCGGAGATACGCAGTATTTT
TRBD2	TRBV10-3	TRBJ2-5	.	CAIRLAGVETQYF	TGTGCCATCAGACTAGCGGGAGTGGAGACCCAGTACTTC
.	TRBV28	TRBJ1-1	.	CASSHQNTEAFF	TGTGCCAGCAGTCATCAGAACACTGAAGCTTTCTTT
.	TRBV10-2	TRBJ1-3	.	CARTDNPQSAGNTIYF	TGCGCCAGAACGGACAATCCCCAATCCGCTGGAAACACCATATATTTT
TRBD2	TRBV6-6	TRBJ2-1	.	CASIQSLGRESYNEQFF	TGTGCCAGCATTCAATCCCTGGGGCGGGAGAGCTACAATGAGCAGTTCTTC
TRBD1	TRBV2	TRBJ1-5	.	CASLGGGQGQHF	TGTGCCAGCTTAGGGGGGGGACAGGGCCAGCATTTT
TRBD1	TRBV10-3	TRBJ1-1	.	CASRTGGNTEAFF	TGTGCCAGTCGGACAGGGGGAAACACTGAAGCTTTCTTT
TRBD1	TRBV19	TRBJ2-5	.	CASSTGTEETQYF	TGTGCCAGTAGTACCGGGACAGAAGAGACCCAGTACTTC
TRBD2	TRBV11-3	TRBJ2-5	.	CASSFSGGLQETQYF	TGTGCCAGCAGCTTCAGCGGGGGCCTCCAAGAGACCCAGTACTTC
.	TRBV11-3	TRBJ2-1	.	CASSLYLQGPNEQFF	TGTGCCAGCAGCTTGTACCTACAGGGTCCGAATGAGCAGTTCTTC
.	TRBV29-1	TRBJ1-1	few	CSVHTGGVAEAFF	TGCAGCGTTCATACCGGGGGGGTGGCTGAAGCTTTCTTT
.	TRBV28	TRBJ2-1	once	CASSLSDNEQFF	TGTGCCAGCAGCCTTTCAGACAATGAGCAGTTCTTC
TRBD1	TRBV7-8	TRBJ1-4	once	CASSADRVGEKLFF	TGTGCCAGCAGCGCAGACAGGGTTGGTGAAAAACTGTTTTTT
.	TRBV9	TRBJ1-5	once	CASSVGGGFNQPQHF	TGTGCCAGCAGCGTAGGGGGGGGCTTTAATCAGCCCCAGCATTTT
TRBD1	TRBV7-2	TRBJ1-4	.	CASSADRGRNEKLFF	TGTGCCAGCAGTGCGGACAGGGGCCGTAATGAAAAACTGTTTTTT
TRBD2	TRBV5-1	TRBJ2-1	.	CASETSGLGNEQFF	TGCGCCAGCGAAACTAGCGGGCTTGGGAATGAGCAGTTCTTC
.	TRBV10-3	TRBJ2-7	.	CAISEYGSYEQYF	TGTGCCATCAGTGAGTACGGGTCCTACGAGCAGTACTTC
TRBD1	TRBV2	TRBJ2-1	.	CASYGQGQSSYNEQFF	TGTGCCAGCTATGGACAGGGCCAAAGCTCCTACAATGAGCAGTTCTTC
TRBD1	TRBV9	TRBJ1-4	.	CASSATGTVNEKLFF	TGTGCCAGCAGCGCCACCGGGACAGTTAATGAAAAACTGTTTTTT
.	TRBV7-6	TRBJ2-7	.	CASSLTESSYEQYF	TGTGCCAGCAGCTTAACCGAGAGCTCCTACGAGCAGTACTTC
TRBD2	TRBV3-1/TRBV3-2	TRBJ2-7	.	CASSQGGRSSYEQYF	TGTGCCAGCAGCCAGGGCGGGAGGAGCTCCTACGAGCAGTACTTC
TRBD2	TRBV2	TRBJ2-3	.	CASRPLAGGTDTQYF	TGTGCCAGCAGGCCACTAGCGGGGGGCACAGATACGCAGTATTTT
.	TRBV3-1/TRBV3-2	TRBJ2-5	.	CASSQDGPRETQYF	TGTGCCAGCAGCCAAGATGGCCCTAGGGAGACCCAGTACTTC
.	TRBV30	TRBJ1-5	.	CAWSRRGDQPQHF	TGTGCCTGGAGTAGGAGGGGCGATCAGCCCCAGCATTTT
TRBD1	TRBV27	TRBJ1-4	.	CASRGTGNEKLFF	TGTGCCTCCCGAGGGACAGGGAATGAAAAACTGTTTTTT
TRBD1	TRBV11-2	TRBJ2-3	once	CASSDQGVGTDTQYF	TGTGCCAGCAGCGATCAGGGGGTGGGCACAGATACGCAGTATTTT
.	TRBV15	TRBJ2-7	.	CATSRAGVNEQYF	TGTGCCACCAGCAGAGCGGGAGTTAACGAGCAGTACTTC
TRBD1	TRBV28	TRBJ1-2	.	CASSFSGQGYGYTF	TGTGCCAGCAGTTTTTCTGGACAGGGATATGGCTACACCTTC
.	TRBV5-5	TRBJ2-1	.	CASSYPGVEQFF	TGTGCCAGCAGCTACCCGGGAGTGGAGCAGTTCTTC
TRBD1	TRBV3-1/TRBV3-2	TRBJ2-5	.	CASSPRQGRQETQYF	TGTGCCAGCAGCCCCCGACAGGGTCGTCAAGAGACCCAGTACTTC
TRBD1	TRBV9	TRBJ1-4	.	CASSVERRGWEKLFF	TGTGCCAGCAGCGTAGAGCGCAGGGGGTGGGAAAAACTGTTTTTT
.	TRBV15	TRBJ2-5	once	CATRKRGGYQETQYF	TGTGCCACCAGAAAGAGGGGGGGGTACCAAGAGACCCAGTACTTC
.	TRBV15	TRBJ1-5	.	CATSPGPGNQPQHF	TGTGCCACCAGCCCTGGGCCGGGCAATCAGCCCCAGCATTTT
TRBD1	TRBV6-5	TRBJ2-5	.	CASVSGTGGVETQYF	TGTGCCAGCGTATCCGGGACAGGGGGCGTTGAGACCCAGTACTTC
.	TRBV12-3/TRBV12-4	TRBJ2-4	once	CASGSSRELYF	TGTGCCAGCGGATCATCCCGGGAATTGTACTTC
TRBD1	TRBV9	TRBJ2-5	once	CASSGQGQGGETQYF	TGTGCCAGCAGCGGTCAGGGACAGGGCGGAGAGACCCAGTACTTC
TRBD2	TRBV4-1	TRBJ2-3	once	CASSQGSAGATDTQYF	TGCGCCAGCAGCCAAGGATCAGCGGGAGCCACAGATACGCAGTATTTT
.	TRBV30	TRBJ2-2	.	CAWTRLGTGELFF	TGTGCCTGGACCCGACTCGGAACCGGGGAGCTGTTTTTT
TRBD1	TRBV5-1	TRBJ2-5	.	CASSFGQGGETQYF	TGCGCCAGCAGCTTCGGACAGGGGGGAGAGACCCAGTACTTC
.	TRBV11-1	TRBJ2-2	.	CASSATRGTGELFF	TGTGCCAGCAGCGCCACACGGGGTACCGGGGAGCTGTTTTTT
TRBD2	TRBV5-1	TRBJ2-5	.	CASSLTFTGGDVETQYF	TGCGCCAGCAGCTTGACTTTCACGGGGGGAGACGTAGAGACCCAGTACTTC
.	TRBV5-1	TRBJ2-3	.	CASSEDSSTDTQYF	TGCGCCAGCAGCGAGGACAGTAGCACAGATACGCAGTATTTT
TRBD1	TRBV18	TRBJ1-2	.	CASSPGQGNDYGYTF	TGTGCCAGCTCACCAGGACAGGGGAACGACTATGGCTACACCTTC
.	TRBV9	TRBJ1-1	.	CASSAAGDTEAFF	TGTGCCAGCAGCGCGGCAGGTGATACTGAAGCTTTCTTT
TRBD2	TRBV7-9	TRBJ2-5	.	CASSGSGSKETQYF	TGTGCCAGCAGCGGTAGCGGGTCCAAAGAGACCCAGTACTTC
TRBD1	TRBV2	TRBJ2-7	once	CASIQGTGDYEQYF	TGTGCCAGCATCCAAGGGACAGGGGACTACGAGCAGTACTTC
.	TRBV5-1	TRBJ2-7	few	CASSPSQGTYEQYF	TGCGCCAGCAGCCCGTCTCAGGGGACCTACGAGCAGTACTTC
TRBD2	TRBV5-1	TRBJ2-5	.	CASSSISGYQETQYF	TGCGCCAGCAGCTCGATTAGCGGGTACCAAGAGACCCAGTACTTC
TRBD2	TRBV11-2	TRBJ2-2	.	CASRPLAANTGELFF	TGTGCCAGCAGGCCCCTAGCGGCTAACACCGGGGAGCTGTTTTTT
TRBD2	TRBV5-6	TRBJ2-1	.	CASSPLERGEDEQFF	TGTGCCAGCAGCCCCCTGGAACGGGGGGAGGATGAGCAGTTCTTC
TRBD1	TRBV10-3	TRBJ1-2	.	CAISLGQGSYGYTF	TGTGCCATCAGTCTTGGACAGGGGAGCTATGGCTACACCTTC
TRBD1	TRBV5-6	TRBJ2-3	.	CASSYDRASSTDTQYF	TGTGCCAGCAGCTACGACAGGGCTTCGAGTACAGATACGCAGTATTTT
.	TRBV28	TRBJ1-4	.	CASRRTRGEKLFF	TGTGCCAGCAGGAGGACTCGGGGGGAAAAACTGTTTTTT
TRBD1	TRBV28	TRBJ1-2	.	CASSDRVGYTF	TGTGCCAGCAGCGACAGGGTCGGCTACACCTTC
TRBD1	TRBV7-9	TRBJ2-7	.	CASSLEDRSYEQYF	TGTGCCAGCAGCTTAGAGGACAGGTCGTACGAGCAGTACTTC